This is a list of T cell receptor beta chains from one sample in a study of graft-versus-host responses after intestinal transplantation. Clones were sequenced by immunoSEQ multiplex PCR, and TCRdb holds only the in-frame ones, with some missing. The sample records about 23,000 clones, 70% to 80% being singletons. The starting material was ileum tissue, obtained 12 days after intestinal transplant. Every receptor here comes from a human patient who received an intestinal transplant, so some T cells may come from the graft donor. The CDR3 runs from the conserved cysteine through the conserved F or W. The D gene is left open where the match is weak. Size tells how often a clone was seen (once, few, many) or the class of an expanded clone, and some rows leave it out.

V	size	J	D	DNA	CDR3
TRBV11-2	.	TRBJ2-7	.	TGTGCCAGCAGCAACCCAGGCTCGAGCTCCTACGAGCAGTACTTC	CASSNPGSSSYEQYF
TRBV2	.	TRBJ2-3	TRBD2	TGTGCCAGCAATCGCGGGGGGCCCCTCACAGATACGCAGTATTTT	CASNRGGPLTDTQYF
TRBV4-1	.	TRBJ2-1	.	TGCGCCAGCAGCCGCGTCGGACTCCGGGATGAGCAGTTCTTC	CASSRVGLRDEQFF
TRBV9	.	TRBJ2-7	.	TGTGCCAGCAGTCTCAGTCCCTTATGGCGGCGTAGCTCCTACGAGCAGTACTTC	CASSLSPLWRRSSYEQYF
TRBV21-1	once	TRBJ2-2	.	TGTGCCAGCAGCACAAAGAGAACCGGGGAGCTGTTTTTT	CASSTKRTGELFF
TRBV27	.	TRBJ2-3	.	TGTGCCAGCAGTTTAGCCCCACAGGGGACCGGGACTAGGCCAGATACGCAGTATTTT	CASSLAPQGTGTRPDTQYF
TRBV7-9	few	TRBJ2-7	.	TGTGCCAGCAGCTTGGACAGCTCCTACGAGCAGTACTTC	CASSLDSSYEQYF
TRBV18	.	TRBJ2-7	.	TGTGCCAGCTCACCCCCGTCCCTTCCTTACGAGCAGTACTTC	CASSPPSLPYEQYF
TRBV6-1	once	TRBJ2-7	TRBD2	TGTGCCAGCGTGGAGGAACTAGCGGGGACCTACGAGCAGTACTTC	CASVEELAGTYEQYF
TRBV6-5	few	TRBJ1-6	.	TGTGCCAGCAGTTACGCGGTAATGCGCAATTCACCCCTCCACTTT	CASSYAVMRNSPLHF
TRBV27	.	TRBJ2-7	.	TGTGCCAGCAGTTTCAGCCAGGCCTACGAGCAGTACTTC	CASSFSQAYEQYF
TRBV7-9	.	TRBJ1-3	.	TGTGCCAGCAGCCCCCGGGGCACCATATATTTT	CASSPRGTIYF
TRBV6-6	few	TRBJ2-7	.	TGTGCCAGCAGTTACGGCGGGGGCACCTACGAGCAGTACTTC	CASSYGGGTYEQYF
TRBV6-1	.	TRBJ2-7	.	TGTGCCAGCAGTTATGGTGAGGGAACCTACGAGCAGTACTTC	CASSYGEGTYEQYF
TRBV28	.	TRBJ2-1	.	TGTGCCAGCAGTCAGGGGTGGCGATACAATGAGCAGTTCTTC	CASSQGWRYNEQFF
TRBV18	.	TRBJ2-7	.	TGTGCCAGCTCAGTGTACAGGGTTGTGTGGGAGCAGTACTTC	CASSVYRVVWEQYF
TRBV7-3	.	TRBJ1-4	.	TGTGCCAGCAGCGGGGCAGACAATGAAAAACTGTTTTTT	CASSGADNEKLFF
TRBV5-1	.	TRBJ2-1	TRBD2	TGCGCCAGCAGCTTGGCGACTAGCTTCAATGAGCAGTTCTTC	CASSLATSFNEQFF
TRBV30	.	TRBJ1-1	.	TGTGCCTGGAGTCGGGGGGCTCCTGAAGCTTTCTTT	CAWSRGAPEAFF
TRBV9	.	TRBJ2-3	.	TGTGCCAGCAGCGTATGGGCAGTAAACACAGATACGCAGTATTTT	CASSVWAVNTDTQYF
TRBV10-2	.	TRBJ2-3	TRBD2	TGCGCCAGCAATCAAGCGGGAGAGGGCGATACGCAGTATTTT	CASNQAGEGDTQYF
TRBV5-1	.	TRBJ2-7	.	TGCGCCAGCAGCTTGGGACGGAAGGAGTACGGGGTCTCCTACGAGCAGTACTTC	CASSLGRKEYGVSYEQYF
TRBV19	.	TRBJ1-3	.	TGTGCCAGTAGTATTAATTCTCGGGAGGGATCGCTGGGTGGAAACACCATATATTTT	CASSINSREGSLGGNTIYF
TRBV4-1	.	TRBJ1-1	TRBD1	TGCGCCAGCAGCCAAGTCCTCGGGACAGGAACCCCCGAAGCTTTCTTT	CASSQVLGTGTPEAFF
TRBV6-5	.	TRBJ1-1	TRBD1	TGTGCCAGCAGTTACGGGACAGGTGAAGCTTTCTTT	CASSYGTGEAFF
TRBV6-4	.	TRBJ2-5	TRBD2	TGTGCCAGCAGTGAAGGGAGCGGGGGAGCCGAGACCCAGTACTTC	CASSEGSGGAETQYF
TRBV13	.	TRBJ2-5	TRBD2	TGTGCCAGCAGCCCAAACGGGGGGTGGTCGGAGACCCAGTACTTC	CASSPNGGWSETQYF
TRBV7-9	.	TRBJ1-4	.	TGTGCCAGCCGATTCGGGGGGGAAAAACTGTTTTTT	CASRFGGEKLFF
TRBV14	.	TRBJ2-2	.	TGTGCCAGCAGCCAAGATCCTGCTCTGGCAGGGGATACCGGGGAGCTGTTTTTT	CASSQDPALAGDTGELFF
TRBV25-1	.	TRBJ2-1	.	TGTGCCAGCAGTGGTACCTACTCCTACAATGAGCAGTTCTTC	CASSGTYSYNEQFF
TRBV7-2	.	TRBJ1-4	.	TGTGCCAGCAGCCGGGGGGGGAATGAAAAACTGTTTTTT	CASSRGGNEKLFF
TRBV11-3	.	TRBJ2-1	TRBD1	TGTGCCACCCAGCCCCCGGGACAGGGCCACAATGAGCAGTTCTTC	CATQPPGQGHNEQFF
TRBV18	.	TRBJ1-3	.	TGTGCCAGCTCATGGGGGCTGACCGACCAAAGAAACACCATATATTTT	CASSWGLTDQRNTIYF
TRBV4-1	.	TRBJ1-5	TRBD1	TGCGCCAGCAGCGAAACCCAGGGGGAAGATCAGCCCCAGCATTTT	CASSETQGEDQPQHF
TRBV15	once	TRBJ2-5	.	TGTGCCACCAGCAGAGGCAGGGTAGAGACCCAGTACTTC	CATSRGRVETQYF